The 28 T cell receptor beta chains in this list originate from one sample, sequenced in a study of spatial heterogeneity in lung cancer. MiXCR, applied by TCRdb to the 5' RACE reads, yields one record per CDR3 protein. Of tens of thousands of distinct CDR3 sequences listed, about an eighth are singletons. Regarding time point: sample taken at primary tumor resection. Whole RNA, isolated from tumor, nontumor lung or frozen PBMC, was sequenced without prior sorting. The specimen was PBMCs, collected at surgery. The receptors derive from a male donor with early-stage non-small cell lung cancer.

The CDR3 is CASSPGQGMNTEAFF. CDR3 in DNA: TGTGCCAGCAGCCCCGGACAGGGTATGAACACTGAAGCTTTCTTT. V and J are TRBV11-2 and TRBJ1-1; TRBD1 matches 8 bases. Germline V gives CDR1 SGHAT, CDR2 FQNNGV. The CDR3 sequence is 15 residues long. Germline trimming cut 5 bases from V and 0 bases from J; bases unmatched to any gene: 5.

This clonotype was found many times. The gene calls are TRBV6-6 and TRBJ1-5; D is undetermined. Trimming left V 6 bases short and J 3 bases short, with 6 bases between. CDR1 is MNHNY and CDR2 is SVGAGI in the germline V gene (reference sequence). The CDR3 totals 12 residues. This chain's CDR3 is CASRDVNQPQHF. The CDR3 DNA is TGTGCCAGCAGGGACGTCAATCAGCCCCAGCATTTT.

The chain links TRBV20-1 to TRBJ2-5, with 12 bases lining up with TRBD2. CDR1 and CDR2 (germline): DFQATT, SNEGSKA (reference sequence). The trim removed 2 bases at V and 5 bases at J, leaving 3 bases unmatched. The CDR3 is made up of 14 amino acids. The chain's CDR3 is CSARKTSGSETQYF. CDR3 nucleotides: TGCAGTGCTAGAAAGACTAGCGGGAGTGAGACCCAGTACTTC.

This clonotype was seen many times. The rearrangement links TRBV7-2 to TRBJ1-1, with D possibly being TRBD1 (6 bases). Germline CDR1 is SGHTA and CDR2 is FQGNSA. This CDR3 has 13 amino acids. Trimming took off 5 bases at V and 5 bases at J, with 12 bases between the two ends. The CDR3 DNA follows: TGTGCCAGCAGCAGACAACAGGGTACTGAAGCTTTCTTT. Protein product: CASSRQQGTEAFF.

The sample holds many counts of this clonotype. The V and J genes are TRBV28 and TRBJ1-1; tentative D call: TRBD1 (6 bases). Germline V gene data show CDR1 as MDHEN and CDR2 as SYDVKM. Trimming took 4 bases from V and 11 from J, leaving 14 bases between them. This CDR3 has 12 residues. In DNA form, the CDR3 reads TGTGCCAGCAGTTACGGACAGCTGCGGGCTTTCTTT. Residues: CASSYGQLRAFF.

The J gene is TRBJ2-1, the V gene TRBV10-3; D is uncertain. Trimming removed 2 bases at V and 2 bases at J, with 16 bases between. Looked up from germline, CDR1 is ENHRY and CDR2 is SYGVKD. The CDR3 length is 17 residues. The CDR3 coding sequence is TGTGCCATCAGTGAGACGGGCCGAACCGAAACCTACAATGAGCAGTTCTTC. It yields the protein CAISETGRTETYNEQFF.

The V and J genes are TRBV9 and TRBJ1-1, with D uncertain. This CDR3 spans 14 amino acids. V was cut by 0 bases and J by 0 bases, with 6 bases left in between. From germline, CDR1 is SGDLS and CDR2 YYNGEE. CDR3: CASSVARVNTEAFF. The CDR3 nucleotides are TGTGCCAGCAGCGTAGCTAGGGTGAACACTGAAGCTTTCTTT.

The chain employs TRBV12-3 or TRBV12-4 and TRBJ2-2, with a possible D match to TRBD2 (6 bases). The CDR3 contains 16 residues. Deletions cut 0 bases from V and 6 bases from J, with 14 bases between. The CDR3 sequence: CASSLAGTGGAGELFF. The CDR3, as DNA: TGTGCCAGCAGTTTAGCGGGGACTGGAGGTGCCGGGGAGCTGTTTTTT.

Only a few counts were recorded for this clonotype. V usage is TRBV10-3 and J usage is TRBJ1-2; a weak D match, TRBD1 (5 bases). CDR1 is ENHRY and CDR2 is SYGVKD in the germline V gene. Trimming took 2 bases from V and 6 from J, leaving 16 bases between them. There are 15 residues in the CDR3. This CDR3 reads CAISERGRSRDGYTF. The CDR3 DNA reads TGTGCCATCAGTGAGAGAGGCAGGTCCAGGGATGGCTACACCTTC.

This clonotype was found many times. The chain is built from TRBV28 and TRBJ1-5; no definite D call. This CDR3 is 12 amino acids long. Deletions cut 8 bases from V and 4 bases from J, with 9 bases between. CDR1 and CDR2 from the germline V gene are MDHEN and SYDVKM. The CDR3 bases are TGTGCCAGCTGGACCGGGAATCAGCCCCAGCATTTT. Its protein is CASWTGNQPQHF.

The rearrangement links TRBV5-1 to TRBJ1-1; D perhaps matches TRBD1 (5 bases). V was shortened by 4 bases and J by 0 bases, with 10 bases between the two germline ends. The CDR3 spans 14 residues. Germline CDR1 SGHRS, CDR2 YFSETQ. Written as DNA, the CDR3 is TGCGCCAGCAGCACTGGGACCCTGAACACTGAAGCTTTCTTT. Translation: CASSTGTLNTEAFF.

The chain recombines TRBV3-1 with TRBJ2-1; D is perhaps TRBD1 (5 bases). This CDR3 spans 15 amino acids. Germline V gene data show CDR1 as LGHDT and CDR2 as YNNKEL (reference sequence). Deletions cut 3 bases from V and 0 bases from J, with 9 bases between. The CDR3 protein is CASSQTVSSYNEQFF. The DNA of the CDR3 is TGTGCCAGCAGCCAGACAGTAAGCTCCTACAATGAGCAGTTCTTC.

The chain is built from TRBV15 and TRBJ1-1, with D perhaps matching TRBD1 (5 bases). CDR1 LNHNV and CDR2 YYDKDF come from the germline V gene (reference sequence). The CDR3 runs 14 residues. V shed 4 bases and J shed 2 bases, with 11 bases lying between them. The CDR3 coding sequence is TGTGCCACCAGCAAGGGGACCTTTAACACTGAAGCTTTCTTT. Translated, it gives CATSKGTFNTEAFF.

This clonotype has ten or more counts. This chain joins TRBV6-6 and TRBJ1-1, with TRBD1 as a possible D gene (5 bases). The CDR3 length is 12 residues. V was clipped by 0 bases and J by 10 bases, with 9 bases between them. Germline CDR1 is MNHNY and CDR2 is SVGAGI (reference sequence). The CDR3 loop is CASSYSSQGAFF. CDR3 DNA: TGTGCCAGCAGTTACTCGAGCCAGGGAGCTTTCTTT.

This clonotype was found many times. The chain carries TRBV28 and TRBJ1-3; D is unresolved. Trimming pared 5 bases from V and 0 bases from J, leaving 11 bases between. This CDR3 is 15 amino acids long. Germline V CDR1 and CDR2: MDHEN, SYDVKM. The CDR3 nucleotides are TGTGCCAGCAGTGCCTATCGGACCTCTGGAAACACCATATATTTT. This sequence encodes CASSAYRTSGNTIYF.

The chain recombines TRBV12-3 or TRBV12-4 with TRBJ2-1; D gene ambiguous. This CDR3 has 12 amino acids. The V gene lost 4 bases and the J gene lost 8 bases, with 9 bases spanning the gap. CDR3: CASSSDLDEQFF. DNA of the CDR3: TGTGCCAGCAGTTCCGATCTAGATGAGCAGTTCTTC.

This clonotype was observed a handful of times. The V gene is TRBV5-1, the J gene TRBJ2-1; TRBD2 is a possible D gene (5 bases). Trimming cost V 4 bases and J 3 bases, with 8 bases left between them. This CDR3 region has 13 residues. CDR1 SGHRS and CDR2 YFSETQ come from the germline V gene. The DNA for the CDR3 is TGCGCCAGCAGCGGAGCGGACTACAATGAGCAGTTCTTC. Translation: CASSGADYNEQFF.

The rearrangement joins TRBV7-2 to TRBJ1-5; D perhaps matches TRBD1 (5 bases). The CDR3 runs 12 residues. Trimming removed 4 bases at V and 7 bases at J, with 8 bases between. Germline V lookup: CDR1 SGHTA, CDR2 FQGNSA. CDR3 sequence reads: CASSSGSQPQHF. In DNA, the CDR3 is TGTGCCAGCAGCTCAGGGTCCCAGCCCCAGCATTTT.

The chain combines TRBV3-1 with TRBJ2-1; no clear D. The CDR3 contains 13 residues. V was cut by 1 base and J by 8 bases, with 9 bases left in between. Germline V gene lookup returns CDR1 LGHDT and CDR2 YNNKEL (reference sequence). In nucleotides, the CDR3 is TGTGCCAGCAGCCAAGGGAAGGATCATGAGCAGTTCTTC. Translation: CASSQGKDHEQFF.

The chain has TRBV5-1 and TRBJ1-2; 7 nucleotides agree with TRBD1. This CDR3 region has 13 residues. The germline gives CDR1 SGHRS, CDR2 YFSETQ. V dropped 2 bases and J dropped 11; count of bases not matched to a gene: 9. The CDR3 loop is CASSLQRDRAYTF. The CDR3 bases are TGCGCCAGCAGCTTACAACGGGACAGAGCTTACACCTTC.

This clonotype was found a few times. A clone one base away is much larger, so this may be a read error. This chain links TRBV27 with TRBJ2-7, with 8 bases matching TRBD1. Germline V gene sequence: CDR1 MNHEY, CDR2 SMNVEV (reference sequence). This CDR3 is built from 15 residues. The V and J ends lost 5 bases and 3 bases, in that order; junction bases with no gene match: 9. CDR3: CASSARTGSFYEQYF. The CDR3 nucleotides are TGTGCCAGCAGTGCCAGGACAGGGTCTTTCTACGAGCAGTACTTC.

Ten or more counts support this clonotype. The chain has TRBV28 and TRBJ1-1; possibly TRBD1 for D (6 bases). V lost 7 bases to trimming and J lost 8 bases, with 20 bases between them. CDR1 MDHEN and CDR2 SYDVKM come from the germline V gene. The CDR3 has 14 residues. The CDR3 sequence: CASTPTGIVVEAFF. Written as DNA, the CDR3 is TGTGCCAGCACCCCTACAGGGATCGTCGTGGAAGCTTTCTTT.

This clonotype occurred many times. V and J are TRBV24-1 and TRBJ2-2, with D possibly being TRBD1 (6 bases). CDR3 size: 14 residues. The germline V and J ends were trimmed by 9 bases and 1 base, with 11 bases remaining between them. Germline CDR1 reads KGHDR; CDR2 reads SFDVKD. In DNA, the CDR3 is TGTGCCACCTCAGGGGCCCTGAACACCGGGGAGCTGTTTTTT. Protein product: CATSGALNTGELFF.

This clonotype was counted between two and nine times. The chain carries TRBV29-1 and TRBJ2-5; D not resolved. Germline values: CDR1 SQVTM, CDR2 ANQGSEA. V gave up 7 bases and J gave up 4 bases, with 16 bases separating them. The CDR3 contains 13 residues. Written as DNA, the CDR3 is TGCAGCGGAGGTTTCAGGAGCGTAGAGACCCAGTACTTC. This encodes CSGGFRSVETQYF.

This clonotype was found a few times. This chain uses TRBV7-2 with TRBJ2-3; 9 bases are shared with TRBD2. Germline V gives CDR1 SGHTA, CDR2 FQGNSA. The CDR3 is 14 amino acids. V lost 1 base, J lost 8 bases, and 4 bases stayed unmatched. In DNA, the CDR3 is TGTGCCAGCAGCTTAGGGATTAGCGGGGGTACGCAGTATTTT. It specifies CASSLGISGGTQYF. Looking up the rest from reference TRBV7-2 and TRBJ2-3 gives the full variable domain: GAGVSQSPSNKVTEKGKDVELRCDPISGHTALYWYRQSLGQGLEFLIYFQGNSAPDKSGLPSDRFSAERTGGSVSTLTIQRTQQEDSAVYLCASSLGISGGTQYFGPGTRLTVL.

Ten or more counts support this clonotype. The V and J genes are TRBV18 and TRBJ2-3, with D perhaps TRBD2 (6 bases). Per the germline V gene, CDR1 is KGHSH and CDR2 is LQKENI. The CDR3 covers 13 residues. The V end lost 4 bases, the J end lost 5 bases, and 10 bases lay between the germline ends. The CDR3, as DNA: TGTGCCAGCTCACGCGGGGCCGGAGATACGCAGTATTTT. It translates to CASSRGAGDTQYF.

As regards this clonotype: A much larger clonotype is one base distant, so this may be a read error. V gene TRBV20-1 combines with J gene TRBJ2-3; 11 bases align to TRBD2. The CDR3 extends over 15 amino acids. The ends lost 0 bases at V and 7 bases at J; junction bases unmatched: 6. Germline assignment: CDR1 DFQATT and CDR2 SNEGSKA (reference sequence). The CDR3 DNA is TGCAGTGCTAGAGACACTAGCGGGAGAAGAAATACGCAGTATTTT. Translation gives CSARDTSGRRNTQYF.

In its sample, this clonotype was seen a few times. This sequence joins TRBV29-1 and TRBJ2-1; no clear D. The germline CDR1 and CDR2 sequences are SQVTM and ANQGSEA. V gave up 0 bases and J gave up 6 bases, with 12 bases separating them. The length of the CDR3 is 14 residues. The CDR3 loop reads CSVEDRLLGNEQFF. CDR3 in DNA: TGCAGCGTTGAAGATCGCCTATTGGGCAATGAGCAGTTCTTC.